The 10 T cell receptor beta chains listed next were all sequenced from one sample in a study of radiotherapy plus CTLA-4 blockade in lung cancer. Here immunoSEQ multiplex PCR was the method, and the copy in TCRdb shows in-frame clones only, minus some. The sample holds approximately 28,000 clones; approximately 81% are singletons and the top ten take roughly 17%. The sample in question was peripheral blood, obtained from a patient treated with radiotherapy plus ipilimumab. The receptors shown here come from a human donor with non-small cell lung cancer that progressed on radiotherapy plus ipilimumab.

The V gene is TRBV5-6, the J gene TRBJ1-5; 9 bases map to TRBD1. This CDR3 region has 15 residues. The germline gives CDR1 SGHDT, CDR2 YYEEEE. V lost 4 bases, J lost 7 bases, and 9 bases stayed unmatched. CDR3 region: CASSRTGEVGQPQHF. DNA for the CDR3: TGTGCCAGCAGCCGGACAGGGGAAGTAGGACAGCCCCAGCATTTT.

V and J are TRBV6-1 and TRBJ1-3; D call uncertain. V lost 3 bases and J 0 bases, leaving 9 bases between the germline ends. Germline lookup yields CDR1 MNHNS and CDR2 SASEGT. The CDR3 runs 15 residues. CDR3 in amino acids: CASSEGSFSGNTIYF. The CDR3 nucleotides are TGTGCCAGCAGTGAGGGCAGCTTCTCTGGAAACACCATATATTTT.

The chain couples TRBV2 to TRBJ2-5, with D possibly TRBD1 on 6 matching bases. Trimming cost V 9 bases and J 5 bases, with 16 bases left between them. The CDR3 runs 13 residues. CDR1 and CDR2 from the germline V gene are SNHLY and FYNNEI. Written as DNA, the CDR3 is TGTGCCAGGGAACAACAGGGCAGGGAGACCCAGTACTTC. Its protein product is CAREQQGRETQYF.

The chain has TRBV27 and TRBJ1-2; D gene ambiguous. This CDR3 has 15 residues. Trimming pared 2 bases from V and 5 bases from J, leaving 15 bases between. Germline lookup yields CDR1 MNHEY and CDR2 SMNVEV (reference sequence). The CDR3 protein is CASSLRQAYIYGYTF. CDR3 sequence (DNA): TGTGCCAGCAGTTTAAGGCAGGCGTACATTTATGGCTACACCTTC.

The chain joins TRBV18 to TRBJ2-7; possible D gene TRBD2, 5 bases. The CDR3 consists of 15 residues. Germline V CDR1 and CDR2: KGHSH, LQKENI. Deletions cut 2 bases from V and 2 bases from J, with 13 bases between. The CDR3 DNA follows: TGTGCCAGCTCACCAAAGGCTGAGGGAGCCTACGAGCAGTACTTC. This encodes CASSPKAEGAYEQYF.

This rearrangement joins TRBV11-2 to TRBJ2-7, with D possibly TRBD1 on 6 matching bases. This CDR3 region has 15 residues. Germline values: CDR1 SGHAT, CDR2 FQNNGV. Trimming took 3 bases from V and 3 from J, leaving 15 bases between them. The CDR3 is CASSFDGTTSYEQYF. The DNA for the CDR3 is TGTGCCAGCAGCTTCGACGGGACAACCAGCTACGAGCAGTACTTC.

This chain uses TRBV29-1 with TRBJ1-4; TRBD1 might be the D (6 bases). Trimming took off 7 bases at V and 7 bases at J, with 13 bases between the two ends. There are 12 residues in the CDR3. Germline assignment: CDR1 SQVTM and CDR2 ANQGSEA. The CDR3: CSAEGGGEKLFF. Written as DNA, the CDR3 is TGCAGCGCAGAGGGGGGGGGTGAAAAACTGTTTTTT. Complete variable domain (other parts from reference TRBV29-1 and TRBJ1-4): SAVISQKPSRDICQRGTSLTIQCQVDSQVTMMFWYRQQPGQSLTLIATANQGSEATYESGFVIDKFPISRPNLTFSTLTVSNMSPEDSSIYLCSAEGGGEKLFFGSGTQLSVL.

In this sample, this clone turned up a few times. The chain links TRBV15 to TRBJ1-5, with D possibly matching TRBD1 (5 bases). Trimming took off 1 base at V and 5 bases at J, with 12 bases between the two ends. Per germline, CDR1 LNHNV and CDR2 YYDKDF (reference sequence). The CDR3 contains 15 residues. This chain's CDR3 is CATSRGGGGDQPQHF. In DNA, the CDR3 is TGTGCCACCAGCAGAGGGGGGGGAGGTGATCAGCCCCAGCATTTT.

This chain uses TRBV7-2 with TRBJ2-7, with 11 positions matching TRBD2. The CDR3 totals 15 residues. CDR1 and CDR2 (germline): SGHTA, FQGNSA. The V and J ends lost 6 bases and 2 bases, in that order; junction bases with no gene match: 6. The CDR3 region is CASSKSGLAAYEQYF. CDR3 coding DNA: TGTGCCAGCAGTAAATCGGGACTAGCGGCCTACGAGCAGTACTTC.

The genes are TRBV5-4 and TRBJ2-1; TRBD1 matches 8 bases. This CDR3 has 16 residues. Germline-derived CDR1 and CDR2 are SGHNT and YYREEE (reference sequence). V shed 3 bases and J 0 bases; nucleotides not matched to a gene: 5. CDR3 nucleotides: TGTGCCAGCAGCTCCCGGACAGGGAGCTCCTACAATGAGCAGTTCTTC. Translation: CASSSRTGSSYNEQFF.